This TCR beta chain was identified in a study of shared T cell receptors in the human thymus. V lost 0 bases to trimming and J lost 3 bases; unmatched junction nucleotides: 12. The V gene's germline CDR1 is LNHDA and CDR2 SQIVND (reference sequence). The length of the CDR3 is 19 residues. Profiling relied on immunoSEQ multiplex PCR, and the TCRdb table lists in-frame clones only, not all of them. Here the sample spans approximately 730,000 clones, 80% to 90% being singletons. These data were likewise used in another study, on human thymus T cells. From that second work: Corrective cardiac operations yielded the resected thymus tissue.

This clonotype was obtained from a girl under three years old with a congenital heart defect. The chain couples TRBV19 to TRBJ1-5, with 9 bases fitting TRBD1. The source material was thymocytes. The CDR3 reads CASSIEGTGNYLDNQPQHF. As DNA, the CDR3 is TGTGCCAGTAGTATAGAGGGGACAGGGAATTACTTAGACAATCAGCCCCAGCATTTT.